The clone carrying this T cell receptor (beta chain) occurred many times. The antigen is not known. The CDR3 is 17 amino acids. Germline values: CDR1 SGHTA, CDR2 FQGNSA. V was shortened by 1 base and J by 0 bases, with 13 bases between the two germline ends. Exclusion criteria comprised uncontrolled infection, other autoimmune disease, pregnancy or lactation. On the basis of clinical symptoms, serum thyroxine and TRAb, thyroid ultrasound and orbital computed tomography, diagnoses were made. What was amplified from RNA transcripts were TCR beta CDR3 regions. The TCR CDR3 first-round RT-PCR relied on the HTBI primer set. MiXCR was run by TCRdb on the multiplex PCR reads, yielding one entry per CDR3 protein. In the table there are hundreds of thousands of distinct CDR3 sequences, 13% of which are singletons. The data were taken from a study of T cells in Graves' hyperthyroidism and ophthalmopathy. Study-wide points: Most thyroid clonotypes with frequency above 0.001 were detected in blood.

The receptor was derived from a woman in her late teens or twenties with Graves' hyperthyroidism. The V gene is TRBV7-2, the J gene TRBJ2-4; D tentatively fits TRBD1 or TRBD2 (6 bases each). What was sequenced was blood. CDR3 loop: CASSLGRGVLAKNIQYF. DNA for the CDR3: TGTGCCAGCAGCTTAGGGAGGGGGGTCCTAGCCAAAAACATTCAGTACTTC. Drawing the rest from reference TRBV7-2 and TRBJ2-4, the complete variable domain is GAGVSQSPSNKVTEKGKDVELRCDPISGHTALYWYRQSLGQGLEFLIYFQGNSAPDKSGLPSDRFSAERTGGSVSTLTIQRTQQEDSAVYLCASSLGRGVLAKNIQYFGAGTRLSVL.